These 30 T cell receptor beta chains were sequenced from one sample in a study of cytomegalovirus exposure and HLA in healthy donors. The PCR was carried out with 60 Vbeta primers and 13 Jbeta primers. Method: immunoSEQ multiplex PCR; TCRdb's copy keeps in-frame clones and lacks some. Here the sample spans about 89,000 clones, roughly 69% being singletons. The sample was PBMCs. These receptor sequences come from a woman aged 25 to 39 in good health and CMV-seronegative.

The J gene is TRBJ2-1, the V gene TRBV11-3; TRBD2 aligns across 7 bases. Germline V lookup: CDR1 SGHNT, CDR2 YENEEA. The CDR3 has 14 residues. Germline trimming cut 4 bases from V and 5 bases from J; bases unmatched to any gene: 5. Here the CDR3 reads CASSSAGEHNEQFF. CDR3 coding DNA: TGTGCCAGCAGCTCGGCGGGAGAGCACAATGAGCAGTTCTTC.

This rearrangement joins TRBV20-1 to TRBJ2-3; weak D call: TRBD2 (6 bases). This CDR3 contains 10 residues. The V gene's germline CDR1 is DFQATT and CDR2 SNEGSKA (reference sequence). Trimming shortened V by 4 bases and J by 15 bases, and 14 bases separated the two germline ends. This CDR3 is CSAISGDYYF. DNA for the CDR3: TGCAGTGCTATCTCGGGGGATTACTATTTT.

This chain connects TRBV11-3 to TRBJ2-5; the match to TRBD1 covers 7 bases. Trimming at V came to 1 base and at J to 0 bases, leaving 5 bases not matched to a gene. This CDR3 has 16 amino acids. CDR1 is SGHNT and CDR2 is YENEEA in the germline V gene. CDR3 in amino acids: CASSLGGQRYQETQYF. DNA of the CDR3: TGTGCCAGCAGCTTAGGGGGACAGAGGTACCAAGAGACCCAGTACTTC. Together with reference TRBV11-3 and TRBJ2-5, the CDR3 gives the full variable domain: EAGVVQSPRYKIIEKKQPVAFWCNPISGHNTLYWYLQNLGQGPELLIRYENEEAVDDSQLPKDRFSAERLKGVDSTLKIQPAELGDSAVYLCASSLGGQRYQETQYFGPGTRLLVL.

A single count supports this clone. V and J are TRBV9 and TRBJ1-1; 12 positions agree with TRBD1. CDR1 is SGDLS and CDR2 is YYNGEE in the germline V gene. This CDR3 comprises 19 residues. Trimming cost V 1 base and J 11 bases; bases outside gene matches: 21. The CDR3 sequence: CASSVSLIIPGTGGSGAFF. In DNA, the CDR3 is TGTGCCAGCAGCGTATCCTTAATCATCCCCGGGACAGGGGGCTCGGGGGCTTTCTTT.

This clone was detected a few times. The V call is TRBV25-1, the J call TRBJ1-6; D perhaps matches TRBD1 (6 bases). The CDR3 has 13 amino acids. V was pared by 6 bases and J by 10 bases, with 13 bases between. Per germline, CDR1 MGHDK and CDR2 SYGVNS. The DNA of the CDR3 is TGTGCCAGCAGGAGGGGGACCGACTCACCCCTCCACTTT. Residues: CASRRGTDSPLHF.

The rearrangement links TRBV11-2 to TRBJ1-1, with 7 positions matching TRBD1. This CDR3 comprises 16 residues. The J segment lost 1 base and the V segment lost 1 base, leaving 6 bases of the junction unmatched. Germline CDR1 and CDR2: SGHAT and FQNNGV. CDR3 sequence: CASSLGMGQTNTEAFF. CDR3 nucleotides: TGTGCCAGCAGCTTAGGAATGGGACAGACGAACACTGAAGCTTTCTTT.

The chain is built from TRBV10-3 and TRBJ2-1, with D possibly TRBD1 on 6 matching bases. With 4 bases removed from V and 8 bases from J, the gap between germline ends came to 9 bases. There are 12 residues in the CDR3. Germline CDR1 ENHRY, CDR2 SYGVKD. For the CDR3, the DNA is TGTGCCATCAGTGGGGGGCGCGATGAGCAGTTCTTC. This codes for CAISGGRDEQFF.

This clone was counted between two and nine times. The chain is built from TRBV4-3 and TRBJ2-7; 10 bases line up with TRBD1. Germline V gene data show CDR1 as LGHNA and CDR2 as YSLEER. The CDR3 sequence is 14 residues long. With V trimmed by 4 bases and J by 1 base, 1 base remained unmatched. The CDR3 region is CASSLGQGSYEQYF. The CDR3 nucleotides read TGCGCCAGCAGCCTGGGACAGGGGTCCTACGAGCAGTACTTC.

This clone showed up just a few times. The chain joins TRBV6-1 to TRBJ1-4; D is unresolved. The V gene's germline CDR1 is MNHNS and CDR2 SASEGT. The CDR3 length is 15 residues. The V end was cut by 7 bases, the J end by 4 bases, with 16 bases between. CDR3 DNA: TGTGCCAGCACCGATAGGACTTTCTTTAATGAAAAACTGTTTTTT. Protein product: CASTDRTFFNEKLFF.

This chain links TRBV7-3 with TRBJ2-7, with 7 nucleotides matching TRBD1. The CDR3 totals 13 residues. Trimming took 3 bases from V and 5 from J; bases not matched to a gene: 4. Germline values: CDR1 SGHTA, CDR2 FQGTGA. The CDR3: CASSFTGADEQYF. CDR3 DNA sequence: TGTGCCAGCAGCTTCACAGGGGCCGACGAGCAGTACTTC.

The V and J genes are TRBV10-3 and TRBJ2-2; D gene uncertain. The CDR3 is 16 amino acids. CDR1 is ENHRY, CDR2 SYGVKD, per germline. Trimming took off 5 bases at V and 2 bases at J, with 15 bases between the two ends. The CDR3 nucleotides are TGTGCCATCAGTTTGAACGAGCAGACAAACACCGGGGAGCTGTTTTTT. Its protein is CAISLNEQTNTGELFF.

The rearrangement uses TRBV6-6 and TRBJ1-3, with 8 bases matching TRBD1. With V trimmed by 6 bases and J by 0 bases, 4 bases remained unmatched. CDR1 and CDR2 (germline): MNHNY, SVGAGI (reference sequence). The CDR3 is 15 residues long. Here the CDR3 reads CASRTDRASGNTIYF. CDR3 nucleotides: TGTGCCAGCAGGACGGACAGGGCCTCTGGAAACACCATATATTTT.

This chain uses TRBV14 with TRBJ1-2, with D perhaps matching TRBD1 (5 bases). The V gene's germline CDR1 is SGHDN and CDR2 FVKESK. This CDR3 contains 13 residues. The V end was cut by 1 base, the J end by 8 bases, with 11 bases between. The CDR3 DNA sequence: TGTGCCAGCAGCCAAGGGGGCCGTGGAGGCTACACCTTC. Translated: CASSQGGRGGYTF.

The V and J genes are TRBV4-1 and TRBJ1-2; D gene uncertain. The CDR3 has 14 residues. V lost 0 bases and J lost 7, with 12 bases in between. The V gene's germline CDR1 is MGHRA and CDR2 YSYEKL. The CDR3 reads CASSQDFQFRGYTF. CDR3 sequence (DNA): TGCGCCAGCAGCCAAGATTTCCAGTTCCGTGGCTACACCTTC.

The genes are TRBV2 and TRBJ2-3; D not resolved. V shed 7 bases and J shed 2 bases, with 7 bases lying between them. This CDR3 is built from 12 residues. CDR1 is SNHLY, CDR2 FYNNEI, per germline. In nucleotides, the CDR3 is TGTGCCAGCACTCAGGACACAGATACGCAGTATTTT. Protein product: CASTQDTDTQYF.

To note about this clone: The junction and the germline gene differ at one end; a read error may be behind it. The chain carries TRBV2 and TRBJ2-4, with a weak D call TRBD2 (6 bases). The germline V gene has CDR1 SNHLY and CDR2 FYNNEI. There are 14 residues in the CDR3. For the CDR3, the DNA is TGTGCCAGCAGTGAAGCTTCGTCGAGCGGGCGGTTCAACTTC. It codes for CASSEASSSGRFNF.

The rearrangement joins TRBV10-1 to TRBJ2-5; 8 bases fit TRBD2. The V gene's germline CDR1 is WNHNN and CDR2 SYGVQD (reference sequence). The V segment lost 0 bases and the J segment 5 bases; nucleotides outside the gene matches: 5. This CDR3 is 15 amino acids long. CDR3 amino acids: CASSESGGRIETQYF. The CDR3 DNA follows: TGCGCCAGCAGTGAGTCTGGCGGGAGGATCGAGACCCAGTACTTC.

The gene calls are TRBV5-1 and TRBJ2-5, with TRBD2 identical over 14 bases. The end of the DNA fits TRBJ2-7 better, so the J call may be wrong. CDR1 is SGHRS, CDR2 YFSETQ, per germline. The CDR3 totals 16 residues. In DNA, the CDR3 is TGCGCCAGCAGCGAGGGACTAGCGGGGGACACCTACGAGCAGTACTTC. The encoded protein is CASSEGLAGDTYEQYF.

The rearrangement uses TRBV27 and TRBJ2-5; 7 bases match TRBD1. The CDR3 runs to 15 residues. Unmatched junction bases numbered 11, after V lost 6 bases and J lost 4 bases. The germline gives CDR1 MNHEY, CDR2 SMNVEV (reference sequence). The CDR3 DNA reads TGTGCCAGCAGACGAGCGACAGGGAAGGGAGAGACCCAGTACTTC. Its protein is CASRRATGKGETQYF.

A single count supports this clone. An end of the junction does not agree with germline; a read error may underlie this. The chain uses TRBV5-1 and TRBJ2-3; D is unresolved. The germline CDR1 and CDR2 sequences are SGHRS and YFSETQ. The CDR3 has 11 residues. In DNA form, the CDR3 reads TGCGTCAGCAGCTCTACAGATACGCAGTATTTT. Translating gives CVSSSTDTQYF. The whole variable domain, remainder taken from reference TRBV5-1 and TRBJ2-3, is KAGVTQTPRYLIKTRGQQVTLSCSPISGHRSVSWYQQTPGQGLQFLFEYFSETQRNKGNFPGRFSGRQFSNSRSEMNVSTLELGDSALYLCVSSSTDTQYFGPGTRLTVL.

The chain links TRBV5-1 to TRBJ2-3, with a possible D match to TRBD2 (6 bases). The germline V and J ends were trimmed by 0 bases and 0 bases, with 11 bases remaining between them. CDR3 length: 16 residues. Germline assignment: CDR1 SGHRS and CDR2 YFSETQ. CDR3 nucleotide sequence: TGCGCCAGCAGCTTGGAAGGCGGGGCGAGCACAGATACGCAGTATTTT. It specifies CASSLEGGASTDTQYF. Combining the CDR3 with reference TRBV5-1 and TRBJ2-3 gives the whole variable domain KAGVTQTPRYLIKTRGQQVTLSCSPISGHRSVSWYQQTPGQGLQFLFEYFSETQRNKGNFPGRFSGRQFSNSRSEMNVSTLELGDSALYLCASSLEGGASTDTQYFGPGTRLTVL.

This chain joins TRBV27 and TRBJ2-3, with D unclear. Germline CDR1 is MNHEY and CDR2 is SMNVEV (reference sequence). CDR3 length equals 15 residues. Deletions cut 5 bases from V and 0 bases from J, with 12 bases between. CDR3 sequence: CASSPTQISTDTQYF. CDR3 DNA: TGTGCCAGCAGTCCAACCCAGATTAGCACAGATACGCAGTATTTT.

The chain carries TRBV6-7 and TRBJ2-7, with D maybe TRBD2 (6 bases). TRBV6-7 is filed as an ORF, its function uncertain. The CDR3 is 15 amino acids. V dropped 4 bases and J dropped 1 base, with 14 bases sitting between them. The CDR3 DNA is TGTGCCAGCAGTTGTTCCGGGACTCCGTCCTACGAGCAGTACTTC. As protein: CASSCSGTPSYEQYF.

The chain employs TRBV2 and TRBJ2-2; D might be TRBD2 (6 bases). Germline-derived CDR1 and CDR2 are SNHLY and FYNNEI. The CDR3 runs 14 residues. Trimming pared 6 bases from V and 5 bases from J, leaving 13 bases between. The CDR3 loop reads CASRVEGRTGELFF. CDR3 DNA: TGTGCCAGCAGGGTGGAGGGGCGAACCGGGGAGCTGTTTTTT.

Only one count was recorded for this clone. The rearrangement links TRBV13 to TRBJ2-7; weak D call: TRBD2 (6 bases). The length of the CDR3 is 16 residues. Trimming shortened V by 3 bases and J by 0 bases, and 15 bases separated the two germline ends. Germline V gene sequence: CDR1 PRHDT, CDR2 FYEKMQ (reference sequence). The CDR3 DNA is TGTGCCAGCAGCTTGACCGGGGGACCCAGCTCCTACGAGCAGTACTTC. Protein product: CASSLTGGPSSYEQYF.

The J gene is TRBJ2-1, the V gene TRBV7-2; D gene unclear. Trimming took 5 bases from V and 6 from J, leaving 14 bases between them. The germline gives CDR1 SGHTA, CDR2 FQGNSA. The CDR3 has 14 residues. This chain's CDR3 is CASSPPPLRNEQFF. CDR3 in DNA: TGTGCCAGCAGCCCACCCCCCCTGCGCAATGAGCAGTTCTTC. The complete variable domain, with remaining parts taken from reference TRBV7-2 and TRBJ2-1, reads GAGVSQSPSNKVTEKGKDVELRCDPISGHTALYWYRQSLGQGLEFLIYFQGNSAPDKSGLPSDRFSAERTGGSVSTLTIQRTQQEDSAVYLCASSPPPLRNEQFFGPGTRLTVL.

There are a few counts of this clone. This sequence joins TRBV18 and TRBJ1-5, with 10 bases identical to TRBD1. This CDR3 has 14 residues. V lost 3 bases to trimming and J lost 7 bases; unmatched junction nucleotides: 3. Per germline, CDR1 KGHSH and CDR2 LQKENI. Here the CDR3 DNA reads TGTGCCAGCTCACCGGCGGGACAGGGGCAGCCCCAGCATTTT. Its protein is CASSPAGQGQPQHF.

The J gene is TRBJ1-1, the V gene TRBV6-5; D gene unclear. Germline V CDR1 and CDR2: MNHEY, SVGAGI. Trimming cost V 7 bases and J 1 base, with 13 bases left between them. The CDR3 has 14 amino acids. CDR3 residues: CASISPRENTEAFF. The CDR3 nucleotides are TGTGCCAGCATCTCCCCGCGGGAGAACACTGAAGCTTTCTTT.

The chain is built from TRBV6-5 and TRBJ1-5, with D possibly matching TRBD1 (6 bases). The length of the CDR3 is 14 residues. CDR1 and CDR2 from the germline V gene are MNHEY and SVGAGI. V shed 5 bases and J shed 7 bases, with 15 bases lying between them. CDR3 sequence reads: CASSRQEGRQPQHF. DNA of the CDR3: TGTGCCAGCAGTCGACAGGAAGGGCGCCAGCCCCAGCATTTT.

This sequence joins TRBV2 and TRBJ2-7, with 7 bases aligning to TRBD1. CDR1 is SNHLY, CDR2 FYNNEI, per germline. There are 13 residues in the CDR3. V trimming: 8 bases; J trimming: 2 bases; junction bases outside the gene matches: 6. The CDR3 DNA reads as TGTGCCAGCCTCCTGGGACAGACCTACGAGCAGTACTTC. It encodes CASLLGQTYEQYF.